This TCR beta chain was retrieved from a study of CD8 T cells in Susac syndrome. RNA was extracted with the RNeasy kit, and a quantity of roughly 0.5 to 1 ug was reverse transcribed using random hexamers. TCRdb re-called the immunoSEQ multiplex PCR reads with MiXCR, one entry per CDR3 protein. The table lists more than 150,000 distinct CDR3 sequences, over 95% of them singletons. This clonotype was obtained from a human donor with multiple sclerosis. What was sequenced was CD8+ T cells from PBMCs.

This chain's CDR3 is CASGSTIAGVNNEQFF. The CDR3 DNA reads TGTGCTAGTGGTTCGACCATAGCGGGGGTTAACAATGAGCAGTTCTTC. The chain links TRBV12-5 to TRBJ2-1, with 9 bases aligning to TRBD2. Per germline, CDR1 LGHNT and CDR2 FRNRAP. Trimming removed 4 bases from V and 5 bases from J; junction bases left unmatched: 9. The CDR3 length is 16 residues. Full variable domain (remainder filled in from reference TRBV12-5 and TRBJ2-1): DARVTQTPRHKVTEMGQEVTMRCQPILGHNTVFWYRQTMMQGLELLAYFRNRAPLDDSGMPKDRFSAEMPDATLATLKIQPSEPRDSAVYFCASGSTIAGVNNEQFFGPGTRLTVL.